This T cell receptor beta chain came from a study of cytomegalovirus exposure and HLA in healthy donors. Unrecorded immune exposures were likely, despite nominal health at sampling. The V and J ends lost 4 bases and 1 base, in that order; junction bases with no gene match: 6. The CDR3 has 15 residues. CDR1 is SGDLS and CDR2 is YYNGEE in the germline V gene. This clone was counted once. Antigen: not known. Study results and limitations: In a later analysis, donors in an Asian-associated ancestry cluster reportedly had fewer N-insertions in productive TCRs than the cohort mean.

Primers: 60 Vbeta forward and 13 Jbeta reverse. Produced via immunoSEQ multiplex PCR; TCRdb's table is partial and in-frame only. The profile shows about 110,000 clones, about three quarters of them singletons. Sequenced material: PBMCs. V gene TRBV9 combines with J gene TRBJ1-1, with 8 bases lining up with TRBD1. The sequence derives from a female donor in good health and CMV-seropositive. This chain's CDR3 is CASSPQGTGNTEAFF. CDR3 nucleotide sequence: TGTGCCAGCAGCCCACAGGGGACAGGGAACACTGAAGCTTTCTTT. Full variable domain (outside the CDR3, taken from reference TRBV9 and TRBJ1-1): DSGVTQTPKHLITATGQRVTLRCSPRSGDLSVYWYQQSLDQGLQFLIQYYNGEERAKGNILERFSAQQFPDLHSELNLSSLELGDSALYFCASSPQGTGNTEAFFGQGTRLTVV.